Sequencing of this T cell receptor beta chain was carried out in a study of technical replicates of blood from a few donors. Data came from immunoSEQ multiplex PCR; TCRdb stores just in-frame clones and leaves some out. The table shows approximately 97,000 clones, with about 96% occurring only once. Germline-derived CDR1 and CDR2 are SQVTM and ANQGSEA. The CDR3 covers 14 residues. V was clipped by 5 bases and J by 5 bases, with 19 bases between them. This sequence was found in a human donor in good health. The rearrangement links TRBV29-1 to TRBJ2-7, with D perhaps matching TRBD2 (7 bases). The sample comprised T cells isolated from PBMCs. For the CDR3, the DNA is TGCAGCGTTAGGGGGGAGGGCCATTCAAACGAGCAGTACTTC. Translating gives CSVRGEGHSNEQYF.